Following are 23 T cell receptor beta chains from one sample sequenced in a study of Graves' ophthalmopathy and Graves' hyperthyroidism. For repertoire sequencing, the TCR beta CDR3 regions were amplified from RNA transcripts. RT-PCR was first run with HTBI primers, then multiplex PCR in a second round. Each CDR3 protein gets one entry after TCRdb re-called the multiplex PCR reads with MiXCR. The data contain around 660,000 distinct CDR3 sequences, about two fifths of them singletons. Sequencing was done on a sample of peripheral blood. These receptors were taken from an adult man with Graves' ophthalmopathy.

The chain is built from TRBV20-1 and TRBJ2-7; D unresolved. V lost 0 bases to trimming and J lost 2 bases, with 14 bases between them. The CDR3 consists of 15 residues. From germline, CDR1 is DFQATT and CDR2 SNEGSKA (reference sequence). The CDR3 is CSARDRRPEPYEQYF. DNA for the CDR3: TGCAGTGCTAGAGATCGACGGCCTGAACCCTACGAGCAGTACTTC.

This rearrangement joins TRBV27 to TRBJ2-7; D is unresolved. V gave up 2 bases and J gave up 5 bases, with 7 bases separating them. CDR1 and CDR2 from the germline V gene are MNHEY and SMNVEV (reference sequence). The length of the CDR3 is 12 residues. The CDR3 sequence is CASSLNGHEQYF. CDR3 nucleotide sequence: TGTGCCAGCAGTTTAAACGGTCACGAGCAGTACTTC.

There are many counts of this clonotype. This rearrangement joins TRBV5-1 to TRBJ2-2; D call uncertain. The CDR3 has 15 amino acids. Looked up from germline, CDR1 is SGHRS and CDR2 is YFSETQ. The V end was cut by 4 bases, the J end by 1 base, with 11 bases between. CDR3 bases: TGCGCCAGCAGCAAACTTCAACAGAACACCGGGGAGCTGTTTTTT. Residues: CASSKLQQNTGELFF.

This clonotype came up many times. CDR3 in amino acids: CASSLTRTTQETQYF. CDR3 sequence (DNA): TGTGCCAGCAGCTTAACAAGGACTACTCAAGAGACCCAGTACTTC. This chain connects TRBV7-3 to TRBJ2-5, with D maybe TRBD2 (6 bases). The CDR3 consists of 15 residues. Germline-derived CDR1 and CDR2 are SGHTA and FQGTGA. Trimming took 0 bases from V and 2 from J, leaving 10 bases between them.

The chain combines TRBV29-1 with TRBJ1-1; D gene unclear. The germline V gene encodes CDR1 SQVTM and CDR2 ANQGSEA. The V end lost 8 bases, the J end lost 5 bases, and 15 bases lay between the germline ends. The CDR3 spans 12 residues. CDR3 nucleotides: TGCAGCTTAAACCCCGGAGGTACTGAAGCTTTCTTT. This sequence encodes CSLNPGGTEAFF.

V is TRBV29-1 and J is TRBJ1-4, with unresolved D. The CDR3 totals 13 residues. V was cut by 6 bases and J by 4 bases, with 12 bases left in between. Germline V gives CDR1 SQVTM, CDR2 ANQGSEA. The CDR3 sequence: CSVGPGINEKLFF. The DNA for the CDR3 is TGCAGCGTAGGCCCAGGTATTAATGAAAAACTGTTTTTT.

DNA for the CDR3: TGTGCCAGCAGCCATGGGAACACAGATACGCAGTATTTT. It translates to CASSHGNTDTQYF. This chain connects TRBV9 to TRBJ2-3, with D unresolved. Per germline, CDR1 SGDLS and CDR2 YYNGEE. The V end lost 4 bases, the J end lost 2 bases, and 8 bases lay between the germline ends. CDR3 size: 13 residues.

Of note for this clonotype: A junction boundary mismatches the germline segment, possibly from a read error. CDR3 loop: CASSTGVIGSPPHF. CDR3 sequence (DNA): TGTGCCAGCTCAACGGGGGTTATAGGCTCACCCCCCCACTTT. The chain has TRBV2 and TRBJ1-6, with D possibly TRBD1 on 5 matching bases. CDR1 is SNHLY, CDR2 FYNNEI, per germline. The CDR3 length is 14 residues.

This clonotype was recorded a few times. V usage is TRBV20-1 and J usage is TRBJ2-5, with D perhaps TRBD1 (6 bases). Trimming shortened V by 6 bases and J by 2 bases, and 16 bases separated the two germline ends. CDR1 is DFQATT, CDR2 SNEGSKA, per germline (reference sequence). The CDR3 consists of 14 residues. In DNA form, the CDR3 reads TGCAGTGCCGATTCACAGGGATTTCAAGAGACCCAGTACTTC. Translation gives CSADSQGFQETQYF.

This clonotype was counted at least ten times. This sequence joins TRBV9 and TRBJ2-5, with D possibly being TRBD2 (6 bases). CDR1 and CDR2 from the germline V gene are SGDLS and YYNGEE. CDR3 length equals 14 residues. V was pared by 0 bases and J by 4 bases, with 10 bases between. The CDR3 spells CASSVGGVTETQYF. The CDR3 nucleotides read TGTGCCAGCAGCGTAGGGGGGGTAACAGAGACCCAGTACTTC.

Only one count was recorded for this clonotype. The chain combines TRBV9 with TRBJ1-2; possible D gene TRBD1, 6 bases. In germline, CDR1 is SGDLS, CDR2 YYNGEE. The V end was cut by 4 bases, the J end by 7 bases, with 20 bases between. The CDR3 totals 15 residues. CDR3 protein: CASSQAGAPGSGYTF. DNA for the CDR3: TGTGCCAGCAGCCAAGCGGGGGCGCCCGGTAGTGGCTACACCTTC.

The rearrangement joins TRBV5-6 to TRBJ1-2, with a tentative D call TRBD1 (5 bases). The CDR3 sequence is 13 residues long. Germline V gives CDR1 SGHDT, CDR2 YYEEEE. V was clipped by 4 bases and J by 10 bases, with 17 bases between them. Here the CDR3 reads CASSAMANGHYTF. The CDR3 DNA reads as TGTGCCAGCAGCGCGATGGCAAACGGACACTACACCTTC.

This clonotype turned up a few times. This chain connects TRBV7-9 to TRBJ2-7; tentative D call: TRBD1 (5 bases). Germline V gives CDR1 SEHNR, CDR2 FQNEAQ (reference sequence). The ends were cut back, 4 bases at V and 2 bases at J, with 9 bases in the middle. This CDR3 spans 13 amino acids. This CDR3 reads CASSWVGAYEQYF. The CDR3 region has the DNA TGTGCCAGCAGCTGGGTAGGGGCCTACGAGCAGTACTTC.

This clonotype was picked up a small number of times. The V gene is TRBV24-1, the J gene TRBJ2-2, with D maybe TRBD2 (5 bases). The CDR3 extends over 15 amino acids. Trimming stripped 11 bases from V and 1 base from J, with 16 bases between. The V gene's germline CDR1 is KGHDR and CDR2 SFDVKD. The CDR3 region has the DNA TGTGCCAGCACTACGCGGGCAGGGAACACCGGGGAGCTGTTTTTT. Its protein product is CASTTRAGNTGELFF.

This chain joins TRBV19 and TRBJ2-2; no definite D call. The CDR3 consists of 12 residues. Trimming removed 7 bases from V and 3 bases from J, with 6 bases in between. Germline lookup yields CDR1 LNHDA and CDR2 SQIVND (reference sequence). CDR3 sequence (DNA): TGTGCCAGTACAGAGGACACCGGGGAGCTGTTTTTT. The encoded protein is CASTEDTGELFF.

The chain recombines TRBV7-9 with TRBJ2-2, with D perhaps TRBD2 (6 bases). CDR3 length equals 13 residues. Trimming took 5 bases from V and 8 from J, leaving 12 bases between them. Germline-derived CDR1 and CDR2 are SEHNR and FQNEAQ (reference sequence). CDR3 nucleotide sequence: TGTGCCAGCAGCCTCAACGGGGGAGGGGAGCTGTTTTTT. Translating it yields CASSLNGGGELFF.

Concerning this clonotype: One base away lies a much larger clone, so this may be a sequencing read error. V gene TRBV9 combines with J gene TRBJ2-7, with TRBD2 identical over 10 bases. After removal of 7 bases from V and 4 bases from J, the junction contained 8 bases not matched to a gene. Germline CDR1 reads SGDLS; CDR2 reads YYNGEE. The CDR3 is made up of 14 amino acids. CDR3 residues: CASGPGTSAYEQYF. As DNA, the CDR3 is TGTGCCAGCGGCCCTGGGACTAGCGCGTACGAGCAGTACTTC.

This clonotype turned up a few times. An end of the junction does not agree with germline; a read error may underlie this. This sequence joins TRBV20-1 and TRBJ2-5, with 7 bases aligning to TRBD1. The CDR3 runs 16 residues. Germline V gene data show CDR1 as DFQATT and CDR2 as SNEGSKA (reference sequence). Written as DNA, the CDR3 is TGCAGCGCTAGGCCTCACCTACAGGGGTGGCAAGAGACCCAGTACTTC. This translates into CSARPHLQGWQETQYF.

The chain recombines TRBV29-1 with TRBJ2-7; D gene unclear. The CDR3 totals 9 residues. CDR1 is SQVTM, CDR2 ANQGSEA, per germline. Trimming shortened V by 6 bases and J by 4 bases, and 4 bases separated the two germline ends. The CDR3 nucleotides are TGCAGCGTAAGTTACGAGCAGTACTTC. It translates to CSVSYEQYF.

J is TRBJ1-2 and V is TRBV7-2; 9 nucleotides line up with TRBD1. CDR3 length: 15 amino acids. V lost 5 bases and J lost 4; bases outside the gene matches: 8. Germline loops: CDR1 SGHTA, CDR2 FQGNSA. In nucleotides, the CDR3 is TGTGCCAGCAGCCCTCGGACAGGGGCGTCCTATGGCTACACCTTC. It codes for CASSPRTGASYGYTF.

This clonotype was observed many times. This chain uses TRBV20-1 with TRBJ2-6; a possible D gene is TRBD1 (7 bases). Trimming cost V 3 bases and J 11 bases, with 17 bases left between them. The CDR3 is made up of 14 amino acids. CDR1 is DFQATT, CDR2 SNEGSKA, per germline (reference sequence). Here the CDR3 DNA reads TGCAGTGCTAGTGACAGGGACGGGGGTCACGTCCTGACTTTC. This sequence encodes CSASDRDGGHVLTF.

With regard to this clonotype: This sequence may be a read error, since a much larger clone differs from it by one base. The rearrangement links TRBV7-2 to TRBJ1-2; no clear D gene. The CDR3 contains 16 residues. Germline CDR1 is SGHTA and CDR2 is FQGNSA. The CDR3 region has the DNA TGTGCCAGCGGCTTAGTTCCTCTAGGATTCGGGTATGGCTACACCTTC. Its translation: CASGLVPLGFGYGYTF.

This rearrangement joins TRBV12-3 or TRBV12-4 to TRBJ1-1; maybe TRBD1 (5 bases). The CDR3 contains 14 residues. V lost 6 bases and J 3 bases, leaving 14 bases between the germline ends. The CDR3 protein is CASSFSGRDTEAFF. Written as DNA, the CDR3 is TGTGCCAGCAGCTTTAGCGGCAGGGACACTGAAGCTTTCTTT.